These 26 T cell receptor beta chains came from one sample sequenced in a study of T cells in Graves' hyperthyroidism and ophthalmopathy. TCR beta CDR3 regions were amplified from RNA transcripts. During a first-round RT-PCR of the TCR CDR3, the HTBI primer set was used. TCRdb re-called the multiplex PCR reads with MiXCR, one entry per CDR3 protein. The top ten hold roughly 15% of the sample, which has 500,000 or so distinct CDR3 sequences, about a sixth seen once. The sequenced sample was blood. Receptors were obtained from a woman aged 18-29 years with Graves' ophthalmopathy.

The V gene is TRBV4-1, the J gene TRBJ2-7; D uncertain. The CDR3 consists of 16 residues. Trimming took off 0 bases at V and 3 bases at J, with 15 bases between the two ends. Germline V lookup: CDR1 MGHRA, CDR2 YSYEKL. CDR3 in DNA: TGCGCCAGCAGCCAAGATTACGCAGTTAGTAACTACGAGCAGTACTTC. Encoded protein: CASSQDYAVSNYEQYF.

This clonotype was recorded at least ten times. The CDR3 bases are TGTGCCAGCAGACTAGCGGGGCTACGGGGCAATGAGCAGTTCTTC. Translated, it gives CASRLAGLRGNEQFF. The rearrangement joins TRBV6-2 or TRBV6-3 to TRBJ2-1; 10 bases are a match to TRBD2. Losses at the gene ends were 6 bases for V and 6 bases for J; bases not matched to a gene: 8. Germline CDR1 is MNHEY and CDR2 is SVGEGT. There are 15 residues in the CDR3.

The rearrangement links TRBV30 to TRBJ2-5; D possibly corresponds to TRBD1 (5 bases). CDR1 is GTSNPN and CDR2 is SVGIG in the germline V gene (reference sequence). The ends were cut back, 2 bases at V and 5 bases at J, with 12 bases in the middle. There are 13 residues in the CDR3. The CDR3, as DNA: TGTGCCTGGAGTCCAGGGTTCCGGGAGACCCAGTACTTC. Translation: CAWSPGFRETQYF.

The chain has TRBV12-3 or TRBV12-4 and TRBJ1-2; D is possibly TRBD1 (5 bases). The CDR3 is 12 amino acids. V was trimmed by 1 base and J by 8 bases, leaving 8 bases between them. CDR3 protein: CASSLGRQGYTF. The CDR3 nucleotides are TGTGCCAGCAGTTTAGGAAGACAGGGCTACACCTTC.

There are many counts of this clonotype. The chain recombines TRBV28 with TRBJ1-5; a weak D match, TRBD1 (6 bases). The germline gives CDR1 MDHEN, CDR2 SYDVKM. V was pared by 7 bases and J by 6 bases, with 19 bases between. The CDR3 has 15 residues. CDR3 nucleotide sequence: TGTGCCAGCACCCTCCGTGGGGGGGCTAGTCAGCCCCAGCATTTT. Its protein is CASTLRGGASQPQHF. Full variable domain (remainder filled in from reference TRBV28 and TRBJ1-5): DVKVTQSSRYLVKRTGEKVFLECVQDMDHENMFWYRQDPGLGLRLIYFSYDVKMKEKGDIPEGYSVSREKKERFSLILESASTNQTSMYLCASTLRGGASQPQHFGDGTRLSIL.

This clonotype was observed many times. The rearrangement joins TRBV30 to TRBJ2-3, with D maybe TRBD1 (5 bases). Trimming pared 4 bases from V and 1 base from J, leaving 12 bases between. In germline, CDR1 is GTSNPN, CDR2 SVGIG (reference sequence). This CDR3 has 14 residues. This CDR3 reads CAWNDRKRTDTQYF. The CDR3 nucleotides are TGTGCCTGGAACGACAGAAAACGCACAGATACGCAGTATTTT.

This clonotype was seen many times. This chain joins TRBV27 and TRBJ1-6; no clear D. The CDR3 runs to 15 residues. Germline V CDR1 and CDR2: MNHEY, SMNVEV (reference sequence). Trimming shortened V by 3 bases and J by 6 bases, and 12 bases separated the two germline ends. CDR3 nucleotides: TGTGCCAGCAGTTTCTTTAGAGGAATTAATTCACCCCTCCACTTT. As protein: CASSFFRGINSPLHF.

This clonotype was recorded many times. A read error may produce the germline difference seen at one junction end. This rearrangement joins TRBV3-1 to TRBJ1-1; possible D gene TRBD1, 6 bases. The CDR3 totals 12 residues. CDR1 is LGHDT and CDR2 is YNNKEL in the germline V gene (reference sequence). The CDR3: CASSGQNPEAFF. In DNA, the CDR3 is TGTGCCAGCAGCGGACAGAACCCTGAAGCTTTCTTT.

This clonotype has more than one count but fewer than ten. The V and J genes are TRBV6-1 and TRBJ1-1, with a weak D call TRBD1 (5 bases). The germline V and J ends were trimmed by 6 bases and 2 bases, with 13 bases remaining between them. CDR1 is MNHNS, CDR2 SASEGT, per germline. The CDR3 consists of 14 residues. CDR3: CASRVQELNTEAFF. The CDR3 nucleotides read TGTGCCAGCAGGGTACAGGAGCTAAACACTGAAGCTTTCTTT.

The sample holds a few counts of this clonotype. J is TRBJ1-2 and V is TRBV4-1, with D unresolved. Trimming stripped 3 bases from V and 5 bases from J, with 16 bases between. This CDR3 is 15 amino acids long. Germline V lookup: CDR1 MGHRA, CDR2 YSYEKL. In DNA, the CDR3 is TGCGCCAGCAGCCATCCGAGTGCAGATGGGTATGGCTACACCTTC. This gives the protein CASSHPSADGYGYTF.

This clonotype showed up just a few times. A much bigger clone sits one base away, suggesting this may be a read error. The J gene is TRBJ2-1, the V gene TRBV28; 9 nucleotides match TRBD2. V lost 6 bases and J lost 4; bases outside the gene matches: 4. Germline CDR1 and CDR2: MDHEN and SYDVKM. This CDR3 region has 14 residues. Here the CDR3 DNA reads TGTGCCAGCAGGGAGACTAGCGGTTACAATGAGCAGTTCTTC. Translated, it gives CASRETSGYNEQFF.

This clonotype was found many times. The chain couples TRBV11-2 to TRBJ2-3; possible D gene TRBD1, 6 bases. Germline lookup yields CDR1 SGHAT and CDR2 FQNNGV. Trimming stripped 5 bases from V and 2 bases from J, with 17 bases between. The CDR3 totals 16 residues. The CDR3, as DNA: TGTGCCAGCAGCGCCGGCCAGGGGATATACACAGATACGCAGTATTTT. It is translated as CASSAGQGIYTDTQYF.

This clonotype was found many times. The CDR3 sequence: CASSQDAGGHGYTF. The CDR3 region has the DNA TGTGCCAGCAGCCAAGACGCGGGGGGCCATGGCTACACCTTC. The rearrangement links TRBV3-1 to TRBJ1-2; D is possibly TRBD1 (6 bases). Deletions cut 0 bases from V and 6 bases from J, with 11 bases between. This CDR3 is built from 14 residues. Germline V CDR1 and CDR2: LGHDT, YNNKEL (reference sequence).

This clonotype appeared many times. This chain joins TRBV20-1 and TRBJ2-1, with 10 bases aligning to TRBD2. The CDR3 is 18 residues long. Germline CDR1 and CDR2: DFQATT and SNEGSKA (reference sequence). V was clipped by 3 bases and J by 0 bases; unmatched bases: 11. The CDR3 DNA sequence: TGCAGTGCTAGGCGGGAACTAGCGGGACTCCGCTCCTACAATGAGCAGTTCTTC. Protein sequence: CSARRELAGLRSYNEQFF.

This clonotype was seen a handful of times. This chain uses TRBV20-1 with TRBJ1-4; D is possibly TRBD1 (5 bases). The CDR3 contains 14 residues. Germline CDR1 DFQATT, CDR2 SNEGSKA (reference sequence). V lost 1 base, J lost 7 bases, and 13 bases lay in between. CDR3 DNA sequence: TGCAGTGCTAGAGGGCAGGGCCTGGGTGAAAAACTGTTTTTT. Translating gives CSARGQGLGEKLFF.

This clonotype showed up just a few times. V gene TRBV18 combines with J gene TRBJ2-2; 7 bases map to TRBD1. J was trimmed by 4 bases and V by 3 bases; bases with no gene match: 8. CDR1 KGHSH and CDR2 LQKENI come from the germline V gene. This CDR3 contains 16 residues. CDR3 DNA: TGTGCCAGCTCACCTCAGGACAGGATCACCACCGGGGAGCTGTTTTTT. It is translated as CASSPQDRITTGELFF.

This clonotype has only a few counts. The chain couples TRBV6-2 or TRBV6-3 to TRBJ1-5; D gene unclear. V lost 6 bases, J lost 0 bases, and 18 bases lay in between. Looked up from germline, CDR1 is MNHEY and CDR2 is SVGEGT. This CDR3 has 17 residues. The CDR3 region is CASRPGVERYSNQPQHF. The CDR3 DNA is TGTGCCAGCAGGCCCGGGGTCGAGCGTTATAGCAATCAGCCCCAGCATTTT.

The table lists this clonotype with many counts. The gene calls are TRBV27 and TRBJ1-2; 7 nucleotides line up with TRBD1. The germline gives CDR1 MNHEY, CDR2 SMNVEV (reference sequence). CDR3 length equals 15 residues. V was clipped by 1 base and J by 6 bases; unmatched bases: 8. DNA for the CDR3: TGTGCCAGCAGTTTATACCGGCAGGGGGGGGATGGCTACACCTTC. The encoded protein is CASSLYRQGGDGYTF.

There are many counts of this clonotype. CDR3 nucleotide sequence: TGTGCCAGCAGTTCGTGGGGACTAGCGGGAGGAGAGACCCAGTACTTC. This encodes CASSSWGLAGGETQYF. The rearrangement joins TRBV28 to TRBJ2-5, with TRBD2 matching over 15 bases. V lost 4 bases to trimming and J lost 4 bases; unmatched junction nucleotides: 4. Germline V gene lookup returns CDR1 MDHEN and CDR2 SYDVKM. The length of the CDR3 is 16 residues.

The chain has TRBV7-2 and TRBJ2-1, with TRBD2 matching 11 bases. V lost 5 bases to trimming and J lost 9 bases; unmatched junction nucleotides: 9. Germline V CDR1 and CDR2: SGHTA, FQGNSA. This CDR3 comprises 15 residues. CDR3 sequence reads: CASSQRTSGWGEQFF. CDR3 DNA sequence: TGTGCCAGCAGCCAGAGGACTAGCGGGTGGGGTGAGCAGTTCTTC.

This clonotype has ten or more counts. The chain is built from TRBV28 and TRBJ1-2; 8 nucleotides align to TRBD1. From germline, CDR1 is MDHEN and CDR2 SYDVKM. The junction had 6 bases not matched to a gene; V was cut back by 4 bases and J by 8 bases. This CDR3 comprises 13 residues. Written as DNA, the CDR3 is TGTGCCAGCAGTTCGCGACAGGGGTACGGCTACACCTTC. It yields the protein CASSSRQGYGYTF.

This clonotype was recorded many times. V and J are TRBV29-1 and TRBJ1-4; 7 bases match TRBD1. This CDR3 region has 14 residues. Germline CDR1 reads SQVTM; CDR2 reads ANQGSEA. V lost 4 bases, J lost 4 bases, and 6 bases stayed unmatched. The CDR3 DNA sequence: TGCAGCGTTGTTATAGGGGGCGGTAATGAAAAACTGTTTTTT. It yields the protein CSVVIGGGNEKLFF.

The chain employs TRBV7-3 and TRBJ2-4; 8 bases map to TRBD2. This CDR3 comprises 17 residues. Germline loops: CDR1 SGHTA, CDR2 FQGTGA. V dropped 2 bases and J dropped 5; count of bases not matched to a gene: 11. Here the CDR3 DNA reads TGTGCCAGCAGCTTAGACCCCCCACGGGAGGGAGAAAACATTCAGTACTTC. Amino acid sequence: CASSLDPPREGENIQYF.

This clonotype was counted a few times. The chain joins TRBV7-9 to TRBJ2-7; TRBD1 might be the D (5 bases). The length of the CDR3 is 13 residues. Trimming removed 1 base from V and 5 bases from J, with 9 bases in between. From germline, CDR1 is SEHNR and CDR2 FQNEAQ (reference sequence). CDR3 amino acids: CASSLGMDNEQYF. The CDR3 DNA follows: TGTGCCAGCAGCTTAGGGATGGACAACGAGCAGTACTTC.

This clonotype was recorded once. With a much larger clone just one base away, this may be a read error. Here the CDR3 reads CASSRRDRGYNEQFF. The CDR3 DNA is TGTGCCAGCAGCCGCCGGGACAGGGGCTACAATGAGCAGTTCTTC. The chain has TRBV14 and TRBJ2-1, with TRBD1 matching 10 bases. V was pared by 4 bases and J by 3 bases, with 3 bases of the junction left unmatched. The germline gives CDR1 SGHDN, CDR2 FVKESK. This CDR3 is 15 amino acids long.

The chain employs TRBV30 and TRBJ1-6; 7 bases map to TRBD1. Per the germline V gene, CDR1 is GTSNPN and CDR2 is SVGIG (reference sequence). The CDR3 contains 14 residues. Losses at the gene ends were 1 base for V and 10 bases for J; bases not matched to a gene: 7. The CDR3 region has the DNA TGTGCCTGGAGTGGGGCAGGGGGTTGGTCACCCCTCCACTTT. Residues: CAWSGAGGWSPLHF.